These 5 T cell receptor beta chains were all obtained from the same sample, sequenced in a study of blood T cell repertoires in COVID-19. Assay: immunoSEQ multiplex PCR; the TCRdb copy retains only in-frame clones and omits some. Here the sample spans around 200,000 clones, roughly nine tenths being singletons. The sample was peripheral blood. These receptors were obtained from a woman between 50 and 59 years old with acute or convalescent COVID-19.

The CDR3 DNA reads as TGTGCCTGGAGTGTACTTGGACAGGTGGTGACCCAGTACTTC. It specifies CAWSVLGQVVTQYF. The chain joins TRBV30 to TRBJ2-5; 7 bases match TRBD1. J was trimmed by 7 bases and V by 0 bases; bases with no gene match: 8. The CDR3 is 14 residues long. The germline V gene encodes CDR1 GTSNPN and CDR2 SVGIG (reference sequence).

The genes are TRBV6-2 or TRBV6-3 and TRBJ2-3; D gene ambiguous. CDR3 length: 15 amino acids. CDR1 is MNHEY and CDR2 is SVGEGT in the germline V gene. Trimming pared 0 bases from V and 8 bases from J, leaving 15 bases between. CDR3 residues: CASSYSQRVPGTQYF. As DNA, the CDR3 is TGTGCCAGCAGTTACTCGCAGCGAGTCCCGGGTACGCAGTATTTT.

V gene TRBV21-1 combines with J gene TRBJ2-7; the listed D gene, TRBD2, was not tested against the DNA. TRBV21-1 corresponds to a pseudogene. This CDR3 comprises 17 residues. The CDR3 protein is CASSTKIPPAVTYEQYF. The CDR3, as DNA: TGTGCCAGCAGCACAAAAATCCCCCCAGCGGTCACCTACGAGCAGTACTTC.

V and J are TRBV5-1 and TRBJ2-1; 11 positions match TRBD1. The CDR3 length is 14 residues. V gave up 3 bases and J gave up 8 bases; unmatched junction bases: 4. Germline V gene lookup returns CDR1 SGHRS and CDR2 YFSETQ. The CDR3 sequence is CASSYGQGAYEQFF. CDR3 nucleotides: TGCGCCAGCAGCTACGGACAGGGGGCTTATGAGCAGTTCTTC.

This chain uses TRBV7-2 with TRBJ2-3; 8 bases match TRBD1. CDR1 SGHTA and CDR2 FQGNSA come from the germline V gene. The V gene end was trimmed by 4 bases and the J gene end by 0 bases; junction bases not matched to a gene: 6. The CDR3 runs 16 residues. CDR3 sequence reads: CASSSGQALSTDTQYF. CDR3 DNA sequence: TGTGCCAGCAGCTCGGGACAGGCCTTAAGCACAGATACGCAGTATTTT. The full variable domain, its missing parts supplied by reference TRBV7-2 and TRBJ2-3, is GAGVSQSPSNKVTEKGKDVELRCDPISGHTALYWYRQSLGQGLEFLIYFQGNSAPDKSGLPSDRFSAERTGGSVSTLTIQRTQQEDSAVYLCASSSGQALSTDTQYFGPGTRLTVL.